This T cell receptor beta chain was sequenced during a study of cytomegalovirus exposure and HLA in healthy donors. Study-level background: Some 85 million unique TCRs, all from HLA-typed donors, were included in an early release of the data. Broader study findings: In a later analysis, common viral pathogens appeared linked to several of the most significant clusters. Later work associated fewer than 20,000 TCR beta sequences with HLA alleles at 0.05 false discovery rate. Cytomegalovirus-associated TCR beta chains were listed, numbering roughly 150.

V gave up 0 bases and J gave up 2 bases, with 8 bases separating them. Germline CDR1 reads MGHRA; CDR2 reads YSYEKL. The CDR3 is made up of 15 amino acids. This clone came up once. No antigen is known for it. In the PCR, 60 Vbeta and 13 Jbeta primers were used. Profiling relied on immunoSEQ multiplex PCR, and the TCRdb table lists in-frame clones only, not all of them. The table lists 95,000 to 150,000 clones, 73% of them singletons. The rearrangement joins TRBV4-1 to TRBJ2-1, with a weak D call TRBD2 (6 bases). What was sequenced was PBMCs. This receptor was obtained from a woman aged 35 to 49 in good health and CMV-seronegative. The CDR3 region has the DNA TGCGCCAGCAGCCAAGAGCGGGGCCCCTACAATGAGCAGTTCTTC. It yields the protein CASSQERGPYNEQFF.